This T cell receptor beta chain was recovered during a study of cytotoxic CD8 clonotypes in ibrutinib-treated CLL. Across the study: Mean productive templates were approximately 240,000; mean productive rearrangements were fewer than 95,000.

Measured with immunoSEQ multiplex PCR; TCRdb has only the in-frame clones, and not every one. Of over 95,000 clones detected, roughly 60% appear once; the ten largest clones hold 37%. The CDR3 totals 15 residues. Trimming left V 4 bases short and J 4 bases short, with 14 bases between. CDR1 is MNHNY and CDR2 is SVGAGI in the germline V gene (reference sequence). The receptor comes from a human donor with chronic lymphocytic leukemia. The chain links TRBV6-6 to TRBJ1-5; no clear D. This specimen consisted of PBMCs, obtained after 24 months of ibrutinib treatment. CDR3 in amino acids: CASSLVAGGNQPQHF. The CDR3 coding sequence is TGTGCCAGCAGTTTAGTCGCAGGAGGGAATCAGCCCCAGCATTTT.